What follows are 12 T cell receptor beta chains derived from one specimen sequenced in a study of cytomegalovirus exposure and HLA in healthy donors. It was with 60 Vbeta and 13 Jbeta primers that the PCR ran. TCRdb keeps only in-frame clones here, not all; method: immunoSEQ multiplex PCR. The data show some 120,000 clones, 74% seen once. Sequenced input: PBMCs. The receptors were sampled from a woman in her forties or fifties in good health and CMV-seropositive.

This clone has just one count. The genes are TRBV5-1 and TRBJ2-3; 8 positions agree with TRBD2. In germline, CDR1 is SGHRS, CDR2 YFSETQ. The J segment lost 2 bases and the V segment lost 3 bases, leaving 2 bases of the junction unmatched. The CDR3 is 14 amino acids. This chain's CDR3 is CASSSGGATDTQYF. Written as DNA, the CDR3 is TGCGCCAGCAGCTCCGGGGGGGCCACAGATACGCAGTATTTT. Combining the CDR3 with reference TRBV5-1 and TRBJ2-3 gives the whole variable domain KAGVTQTPRYLIKTRGQQVTLSCSPISGHRSVSWYQQTPGQGLQFLFEYFSETQRNKGNFPGRFSGRQFSNSRSEMNVSTLELGDSALYLCASSSGGATDTQYFGPGTRLTVL.

The chain couples TRBV6-1 to TRBJ2-3; a possible D gene is TRBD2 (6 bases). This CDR3 is 14 amino acids long. The V end was cut by 6 bases, the J end by 4 bases, with 14 bases between. CDR1 and CDR2 from the germline V gene are MNHNS and SASEGT. DNA for the CDR3: TGTGCCAGCAGCGACGTACTAGCCGCAGATACGCAGTATTTT. It encodes CASSDVLAADTQYF.

This clone is judged medium-sized. This CDR3 reads CASSEEREFF. In DNA, the CDR3 is TGTGCCAGCAGTGAGGAGCGGGAGTTCTTC. This chain connects TRBV2 to TRBJ2-1; D possibly corresponds to TRBD2 (6 bases). The germline CDR1 and CDR2 sequences are SNHLY and FYNNEI. Trimming left V 3 bases short and J 14 bases short, with 8 bases between. CDR3 length equals 10 residues.

V gene TRBV27 combines with J gene TRBJ2-2, with D tentatively TRBD2 (6 bases). V lost 2 bases to trimming and J lost 2 bases, with 9 bases between them. Germline-derived CDR1 and CDR2 are MNHEY and SMNVEV (reference sequence). CDR3 length: 15 residues. Written as DNA, the CDR3 is TGTGCCAGCAGTTTAGGGGGGTTTAACACCGGGGAGCTGTTTTTT. Protein: CASSLGGFNTGELFF.

The chain recombines TRBV5-1 with TRBJ1-3; 8 bases align to TRBD1. With V trimmed by 1 base and J by 3 bases, 6 bases remained unmatched. The CDR3 covers 16 residues. Germline CDR1 SGHRS, CDR2 YFSETQ. CDR3 residues: CASSLSPGGDGNTIYF. CDR3 DNA sequence: TGCGCCAGCAGCTTGTCCCCAGGGGGCGATGGAAACACCATATATTTT.

This clone turned up a few times. The chain combines TRBV7-2 with TRBJ2-1, with 8 bases lining up with TRBD2. This CDR3 contains 13 residues. Germline V gene lookup returns CDR1 SGHTA and CDR2 FQGNSA. V lost 5 bases to trimming and J lost 12 bases; unmatched junction nucleotides: 9. The chain's CDR3 is CASSPQRAGGQFF. The DNA for the CDR3 is TGTGCCAGCAGCCCTCAAAGGGCGGGGGGGCAGTTCTTC.

V usage is TRBV5-1 and J usage is TRBJ2-3; 7 positions agree with TRBD2. V gave up 2 bases and J gave up 2 bases; unmatched junction bases: 5. The CDR3 runs 15 residues. The germline V gene has CDR1 SGHRS and CDR2 YFSETQ. The chain's CDR3 is CASSLERGSTDTQYF. For the CDR3, the DNA is TGCGCCAGCAGCTTAGAGCGGGGATCCACAGATACGCAGTATTTT.

The chain employs TRBV7-2 and TRBJ2-5; 8 bases match TRBD1. CDR1 and CDR2 from the germline V gene are SGHTA and FQGNSA. J gave up 1 base and V 2 bases, and 3 bases lay outside the gene matches. The CDR3 runs 15 residues. CDR3 DNA sequence: TGTGCCAGCAGCTTATCCGGGACAGGCCAAGAGACCCAGTACTTC. Translated: CASSLSGTGQETQYF. Full variable domain (remainder filled in from reference TRBV7-2 and TRBJ2-5): GAGVSQSPSNKVTEKGKDVELRCDPISGHTALYWYRQSLGQGLEFLIYFQGNSAPDKSGLPSDRFSAERTGGSVSTLTIQRTQQEDSAVYLCASSLSGTGQETQYFGPGTRLLVL.

The chain is built from TRBV11-2 and TRBJ1-4, with TRBD1 matching over 10 bases. J lost 6 bases, V lost 4 bases, and 8 bases had no gene match. The CDR3 consists of 16 residues. The germline CDR1 and CDR2 sequences are SGHAT and FQNNGV. The CDR3 nucleotides are TGTGCCAGCAGCTCGACAGGGGGCGCGAGTGATGAAAAACTGTTTTTT. Protein product: CASSSTGGASDEKLFF. Full variable domain (missing parts from reference TRBV11-2 and TRBJ1-4): EAGVAQSPRYKIIEKRQSVAFWCNPISGHATLYWYQQILGQGPKLLIQFQNNGVVDDSQLPKDRFSAERLKGVDSTLKIQPAKLEDSAVYLCASSSTGGASDEKLFFGSGTQLSVL.

The chain combines TRBV5-5 with TRBJ1-2; possible D gene TRBD1, 5 bases. In germline, CDR1 is SGHKS, CDR2 YYEKEE (reference sequence). The CDR3 runs 12 residues. With 4 bases removed from V and 7 bases from J, the gap between germline ends came to 11 bases. The CDR3 region is CASSPWTSGYTF. As DNA, the CDR3 is TGTGCCAGCAGCCCCTGGACAAGTGGCTACACCTTC.

DNA of the CDR3: TGTGCCAGCAGTCCCGGACTCTCCGAATGGGAGACCCAGTACTTC. It is translated as CASSPGLSEWETQYF. The chain combines TRBV7-9 with TRBJ2-5, with a tentative D call TRBD2 (5 bases). The germline V gene has CDR1 SEHNR and CDR2 FQNEAQ (reference sequence). Trimming left V 6 bases short and J 5 bases short, with 19 bases between. This CDR3 contains 15 residues.

This clone appeared a few times. V gene TRBV30 combines with J gene TRBJ1-1; 9 bases are a match to TRBD1. CDR3 size: 15 residues. CDR1 GTSNPN and CDR2 SVGIG come from the germline V gene (reference sequence). With 5 bases clipped from V and 1 base from J, the junction kept 8 bases outside the gene matches. The CDR3 sequence is CAWDHPGQGNTEAFF. The CDR3 DNA reads TGTGCCTGGGACCATCCGGGACAGGGGAACACTGAAGCTTTCTTT.